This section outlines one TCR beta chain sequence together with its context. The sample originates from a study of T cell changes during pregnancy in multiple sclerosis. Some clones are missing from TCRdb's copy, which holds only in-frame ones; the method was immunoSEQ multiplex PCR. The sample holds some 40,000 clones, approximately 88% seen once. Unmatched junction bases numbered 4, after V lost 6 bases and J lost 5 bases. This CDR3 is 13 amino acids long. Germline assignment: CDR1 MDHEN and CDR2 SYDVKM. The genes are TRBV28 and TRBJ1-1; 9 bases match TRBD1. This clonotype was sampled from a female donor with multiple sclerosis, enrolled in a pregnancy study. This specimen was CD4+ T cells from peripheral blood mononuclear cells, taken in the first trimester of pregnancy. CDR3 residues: CASRRQGGTEAFF. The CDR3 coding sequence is TGTGCCAGCAGGCGACAGGGGGGGACTGAAGCTTTCTTT.